This T cell receptor beta chain appears in the sequencing data of a study of OX40 agonist ivuxolimab in advanced cancers. With respect to the entire study: Ivuxolimab was an agonistic, fully human IgG2 monoclonal antibody directed against OX40 (CD134), a costimulatory receptor. Intravenous ivuxolimab was administered to patients every 2 weeks at six dose levels: 0.01, 0.1, 0.3, 1.5, 3 and 10 mg/kg. Of the roughly 52 dose-escalation patients, hepatocellular carcinoma was present in about 20, melanoma in about 15, renal cell carcinoma in 9 and head and neck cancer in 9. In the dose-escalation cohort, more than 75% of patients were male, and the mean age was approximately 55 years, with a range of roughly 23 to 85. Patients were allowed to have had prior anti-PD-1, anti-PD-L1 or anti-CTLA-4 therapy, and around two fifths of the dose-escalation patients had been treated with checkpoint inhibitors. Partial responses were achieved by three dose-escalation patients, of whom one had hepatocellular carcinoma and two had cutaneous melanoma. The purpose of peripheral TCRbeta sequencing was to test whether ivuxolimab changed TCR sequence diversity and led to clonal T-cell expansion. The paper describes the monotherapy dose-escalation part (N of about 54 patients) of the phase I trial of ivuxolimab.

The CDR3 goes from the cysteine to the phenylalanine over 17 residues. Just CDR3 DNA is preserved here, 51 bases in frame from base 1. V ends up 3 bases short and J 2 bases short, with an unmatched junction base count of 7. From a lookup of the germline V gene, CDR1 and CDR2 are KGHSH and LQKENI. Patients with a history of autoimmune disease or receiving systemic immunosuppression were excluded from the trial. Peripheral blood for TCR sequencing was collected from all dose cohorts at baseline, on cycle 4 day 1, and on cycle 7 day 1. Samples were obtained from an open-label, multicenter, first-in-human phase I dose-escalation trial of ivuxolimab. Adults with locally advanced or metastatic head and neck squamous cell, hepatocellular, melanoma or renal cell carcinoma were enrolled in the trial. Before TCR sequencing, CD4+ T cells and CD8+ T cells from peripheral blood were sorted into separate populations.

Genomic DNA was isolated from the sorted cells so that the TCRbeta CDR3 region could be sequenced. The immunoSEQ Assay was used for sequencing of TCRbeta CDR3 regions. The table was pulled from immuneACCESS by TCRdb, which kept in-frame rearrangements only. Such tables lose some clones; where checked, under half of the loss comes from unresolved V genes, and the rest has no known cause. In this sample the table shows tens of thousands of clones, roughly 80% of which occur a single time. Of the sample, 3.5% to 6% is held by the ten largest clones. The paper's findings and limits, for the study overall: At doses from 0.1 to 3.0 mg/kg, clonal expansion was seen in both CD4+ and CD8+ blood T cells between baseline and week 6. Partial responders in the 0.1-3.0 mg/kg groups had among the lowest normalized peripheral clonal expansion, especially among CD8+ T cells. Which antigens the clonally expanded peripheral T cells were specific for was not determined. Low levels of normalized T-cell clonal expansion were also seen in some patients who did not respond. After ivuxolimab, CD8+ T cells had more expanded clones than CD4+ T cells on average.

About this clone: The clone's antigen remains unknown. No quality values exist for individual bases; no much larger clone is one base distant.

Sample: CD4+ or CD8+ T cells sorted from blood, taken in a trial of the OX40 agonist ivuxolimab. The TCR sequence derives from an adult with an advanced solid tumor such as melanoma, head and neck, liver or kidney cancer. This chain joins TRBV18 to TRBJ1-3, and TRBD1 aligns with 10 junction nucleotides. Here the CDR3 is given as CASSPSPGTGAGNTIYF. The DNA sequence follows: TGTGCCAGCTCACCCAGTCCCGGGACAGGGGCTGGAAACACCATATATTTT.